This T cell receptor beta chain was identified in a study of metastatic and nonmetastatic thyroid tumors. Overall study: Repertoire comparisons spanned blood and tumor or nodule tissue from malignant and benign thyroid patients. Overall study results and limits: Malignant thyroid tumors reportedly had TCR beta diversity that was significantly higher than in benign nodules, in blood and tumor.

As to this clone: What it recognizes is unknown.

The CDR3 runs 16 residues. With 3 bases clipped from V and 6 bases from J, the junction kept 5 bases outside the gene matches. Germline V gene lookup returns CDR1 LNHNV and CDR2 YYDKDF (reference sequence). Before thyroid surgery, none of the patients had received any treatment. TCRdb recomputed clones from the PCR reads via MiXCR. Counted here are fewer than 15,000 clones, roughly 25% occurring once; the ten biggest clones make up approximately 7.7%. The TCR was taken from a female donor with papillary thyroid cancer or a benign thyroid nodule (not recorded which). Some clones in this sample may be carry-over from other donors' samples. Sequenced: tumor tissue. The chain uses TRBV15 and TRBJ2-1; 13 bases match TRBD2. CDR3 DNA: TGTGCCACCAGCAGTAGACTAGCGGGAGGACGCAATGAGCAGTTCTTC. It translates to CATSSRLAGGRNEQFF.